The 14 T cell receptor beta chains reported below all come from one sample, sequenced in a study of T cells in Graves' hyperthyroidism and ophthalmopathy. Amplified TCR beta CDR3 regions came from RNA transcripts. A set of HTBI primers served as the primers for a first-round RT-PCR of the TCR CDR3. TCRdb itself ran the multiplex PCR reads through MiXCR, one entry per CDR3 protein. The data show hundreds of thousands of distinct CDR3 sequences, more than 12% seen once. The sample comprised blood. The receptors were sampled from a woman aged 30 to 39 with Graves' hyperthyroidism.

The genes are TRBV20-1 and TRBJ2-7; D ambiguous. V was shortened by 1 base and J by 3 bases, with 7 bases between the two germline ends. This CDR3 comprises 12 residues. The germline CDR1 and CDR2 sequences are DFQATT and SNEGSKA (reference sequence). The CDR3, as DNA: TGCAGTGCTAGAGTCAATAACTACGAGCAGTACTTC. It codes for CSARVNNYEQYF.

This clonotype was recorded at least ten times. This chain connects TRBV16 to TRBJ1-1, with D maybe TRBD1 (5 bases). The V end was cut by 1 base, the J end by 0 bases, with 12 bases between. The CDR3 runs 16 residues. Germline lookup yields CDR1 KGHSY and CDR2 FQNENV. The CDR3 nucleotides are TGTGCCAGCAGCCAATGGGGGAGGGGAATGAACACTGAAGCTTTCTTT. Translation: CASSQWGRGMNTEAFF.

The sample holds a few counts of this clonotype. The gene calls are TRBV28 and TRBJ1-2; D unclear. CDR1 and CDR2 (germline): MDHEN, SYDVKM. This CDR3 has 12 residues. The germline V and J ends were trimmed by 10 bases and 1 base, with 10 bases remaining between them. CDR3 amino acids: CATSDVNYGYTF. The DNA for the CDR3 is TGTGCCACCTCGGACGTTAACTATGGCTACACCTTC.

This clonotype was recorded at least ten times. The rearrangement uses TRBV3-1 and TRBJ2-7; perhaps TRBD2 as D (5 bases). V was trimmed by 4 bases and J by 7 bases, leaving 23 bases between them. Germline V gene lookup returns CDR1 LGHDT and CDR2 YNNKEL (reference sequence). CDR3 length equals 16 residues. The CDR3 loop reads CASSRGSTGFSGEQYF. The CDR3 DNA follows: TGTGCCAGCAGCCGTGGAAGTACTGGCTTTTCGGGGGAGCAGTACTTC.

This clonotype has ten or more counts. The chain has TRBV2 and TRBJ2-3; D is unclear. The CDR3 covers 14 residues. Per the germline V gene, CDR1 is SNHLY and CDR2 is FYNNEI. Trimming took off 4 bases at V and 2 bases at J, with 10 bases between the two ends. The CDR3 DNA follows: TGTGCCAGCAGTGCTCTTTCGGTCACAGATACGCAGTATTTT. Residues: CASSALSVTDTQYF.

In this sample, this clonotype turned up many times. This chain links TRBV18 with TRBJ1-6; D gene ambiguous. The V gene lost 5 bases and the J gene lost 8 bases, with 16 bases spanning the gap. This CDR3 is built from 15 residues. The V gene's germline CDR1 is KGHSH and CDR2 LQKENI. CDR3 DNA: TGTGCCAGCTCAACCTCGTCCGGGGATTATTCACCCCTCCACTTT. It encodes CASSTSSGDYSPLHF.

The chain recombines TRBV20-1 with TRBJ2-7, with 10 bases aligning to TRBD2. The germline gives CDR1 DFQATT, CDR2 SNEGSKA (reference sequence). This CDR3 has 15 residues. Unmatched junction bases numbered 13, after V lost 4 bases and J lost 7 bases. This chain's CDR3 is CSATNRLAGFHEQYF. CDR3 DNA sequence: TGCAGTGCTACCAATCGACTAGCGGGTTTCCATGAGCAGTACTTC.

The chain joins TRBV2 to TRBJ1-5; D unclear. The CDR3 spans 16 residues. V lost 0 bases, J lost 5 bases, and 14 bases lay in between. The germline V gene has CDR1 SNHLY and CDR2 FYNNEI. The CDR3 loop is CASSEAPGSSDQPQHF. The CDR3 bases are TGTGCCAGCAGTGAAGCCCCGGGATCAAGCGATCAGCCCCAGCATTTT.

This chain uses TRBV28 with TRBJ2-3; no firm D call. The V end lost 3 bases, the J end lost 1 base, and 8 bases lay between the germline ends. This CDR3 is 14 amino acids long. Germline V CDR1 and CDR2: MDHEN, SYDVKM. The CDR3: CASSLGPRTDTQYF. As DNA, the CDR3 is TGTGCCAGCAGTTTGGGCCCCCGCACAGATACGCAGTATTTT.

There are many counts of this clonotype. V gene TRBV27 combines with J gene TRBJ1-4; 7 bases align to TRBD1. The germline V gene encodes CDR1 MNHEY and CDR2 SMNVEV (reference sequence). The CDR3 covers 14 residues. Trimming took 3 bases from V and 4 from J; bases not matched to a gene: 2. The CDR3 bases are TGTGCCAGCAGTTTTCAGGGGGGTAATGAAAAACTGTTTTTT. Encoded protein: CASSFQGGNEKLFF.

This clonotype has just a few counts. The chain carries TRBV5-5 and TRBJ1-2; D may be TRBD1 (5 bases). Trimming took off 4 bases at V and 6 bases at J, with 19 bases between the two ends. Per the germline V gene, CDR1 is SGHKS and CDR2 is YYEKEE (reference sequence). The CDR3 is 15 amino acids. In nucleotides, the CDR3 is TGTGCCAGCAGCCTGGGCGGGGGGATCGTGAATGGCTACACCTTC. This translates into CASSLGGGIVNGYTF.

This clonotype was detected many times. The chain combines TRBV6-1 with TRBJ2-1; D assignment may be TRBD1 or TRBD2 (5 bases each). Germline CDR1 reads MNHNS; CDR2 reads SASEGT. The V end lost 5 bases, the J end lost 1 base, and 12 bases lay between the germline ends. This CDR3 has 15 residues. The CDR3, as DNA: TGTGCCAGCAGTTTAGGGACCGCTTCCTACAATGAGCAGTTCTTC. Translation: CASSLGTASYNEQFF.

This clonotype occurred a few times. The rearrangement links TRBV5-4 to TRBJ2-2; D is possibly TRBD1 (5 bases). Germline CDR1 SGHNT, CDR2 YYREEE (reference sequence). Deletions cut 1 base from V and 3 bases from J, with 10 bases between. The CDR3 runs to 15 residues. The CDR3 is CASSLLGRDTGELFF. The CDR3 DNA is TGTGCCAGCAGCTTGTTGGGCAGGGACACCGGGGAGCTGTTTTTT. Filled out from reference TRBV5-4 and TRBJ2-2, the complete variable domain reads ETGVTQSPTHLIKTRGQQVTLRCSSQSGHNTVSWYQQALGQGPQFIFQYYREEENGRGNFPPRFSGLQFPNYSSELNVNALELDDSALYLCASSLLGRDTGELFFGEGSRLTVL.

This chain links TRBV16 with TRBJ2-3; weak D call: TRBD1 (6 bases). From germline, CDR1 is KGHSY and CDR2 FQNENV. The CDR3 loop spans 13 amino acids. V dropped 7 bases and J dropped 2 bases, with 10 bases sitting between them. In DNA form, the CDR3 reads TGTGCCAGCAACCGGGACATCACAGATACGCAGTATTTT. As protein: CASNRDITDTQYF.